The subject of this entry is one T cell receptor beta chain. Its antigen is undetermined. Measured with immunoSEQ multiplex PCR; TCRdb has only the in-frame clones, and not every one. The data hold more than 550,000 clones, with 90% observed a single time. The sample is drawn from a study of shared clonotypes between healthy human individuals. Whole-study findings and limits: Across subsets, estimated richness was generally greater for naive than for memory populations. A limitation of the genetic and exposure-history diversity represented arose from few donors.

The CDR3 contains 13 residues. The V gene's germline CDR1 is SNHLY and CDR2 FYNNEI. Trimming removed 10 bases from V and 0 bases from J; junction bases left unmatched: 5. Only Caucasian adults living in Nashville, Tennessee served as donors. This clonotype originated in a man younger than 35 in good health. Some clones in this sample may be carry-over from other donors' samples. Sequencing was done on a sample of memory CD8+ T cells from PBMCs. Noted subset: CD45RO+ cells pooled with CCR7-negative TemRA cells. This chain joins TRBV2 and TRBJ1-2; 7 nucleotides match TRBD1. The DNA of the CDR3 is TGTGCCATGAGGGACAGCTCTAACTATGGCTACACCTTC. This gives the protein CAMRDSSNYGYTF.